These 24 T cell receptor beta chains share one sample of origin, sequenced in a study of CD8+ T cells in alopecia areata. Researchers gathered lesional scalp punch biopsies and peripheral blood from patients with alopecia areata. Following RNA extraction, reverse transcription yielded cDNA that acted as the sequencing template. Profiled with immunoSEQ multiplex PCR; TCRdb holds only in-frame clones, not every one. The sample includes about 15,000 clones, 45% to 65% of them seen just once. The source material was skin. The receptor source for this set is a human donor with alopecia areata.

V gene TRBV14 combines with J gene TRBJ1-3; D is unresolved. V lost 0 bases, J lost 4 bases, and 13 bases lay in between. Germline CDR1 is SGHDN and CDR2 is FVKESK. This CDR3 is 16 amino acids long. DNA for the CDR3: TGTGCCAGCAGCCAAGACGGCGGAGGGTCAGGAAACACCATATATTTT. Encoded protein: CASSQDGGGSGNTIYF.

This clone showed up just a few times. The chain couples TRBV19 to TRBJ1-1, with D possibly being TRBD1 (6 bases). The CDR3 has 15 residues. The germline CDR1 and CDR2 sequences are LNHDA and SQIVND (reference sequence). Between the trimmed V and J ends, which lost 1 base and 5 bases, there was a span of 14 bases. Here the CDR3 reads CASSIVRGPGTEAFF. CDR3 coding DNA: TGTGCCAGTAGTATAGTGCGGGGGCCTGGGACTGAAGCTTTCTTT.

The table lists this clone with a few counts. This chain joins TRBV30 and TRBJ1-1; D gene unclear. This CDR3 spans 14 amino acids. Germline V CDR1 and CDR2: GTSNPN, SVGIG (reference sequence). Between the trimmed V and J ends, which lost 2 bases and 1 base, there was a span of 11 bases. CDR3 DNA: TGTGCCTGGAGTCCGGCTCGGGAGAACACTGAAGCTTTCTTT. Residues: CAWSPARENTEAFF. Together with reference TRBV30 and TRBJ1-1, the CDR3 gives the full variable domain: SQTIHQWPATLVQPVGSPLSLECTVEGTSNPNLYWYRQAAGRGLQLLFYSVGIGQISSEVPQNLSASRPQDRQFILSSKKLLLSDSGFYLCAWSPARENTEAFFGQGTRLTVV.

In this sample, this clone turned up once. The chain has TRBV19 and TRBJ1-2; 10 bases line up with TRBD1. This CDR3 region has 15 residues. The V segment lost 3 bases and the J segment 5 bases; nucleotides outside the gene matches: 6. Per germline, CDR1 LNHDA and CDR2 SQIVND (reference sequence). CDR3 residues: CASSIGTGARYGYTF. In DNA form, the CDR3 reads TGTGCCAGTAGTATCGGGACAGGGGCGCGGTATGGCTACACCTTC.

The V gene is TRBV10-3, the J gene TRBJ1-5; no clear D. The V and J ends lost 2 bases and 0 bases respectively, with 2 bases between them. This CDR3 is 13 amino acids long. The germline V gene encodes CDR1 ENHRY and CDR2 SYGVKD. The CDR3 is CAISEDSNQPQHF. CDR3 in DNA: TGTGCCATCAGTGAGGATAGCAATCAGCCCCAGCATTTT.

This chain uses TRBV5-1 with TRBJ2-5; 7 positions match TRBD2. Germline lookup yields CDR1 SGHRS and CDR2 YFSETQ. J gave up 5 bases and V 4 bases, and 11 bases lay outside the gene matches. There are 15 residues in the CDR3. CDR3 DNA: TGCGCCAGCAGCGCGTCAACGGGAGGTGCGGAGACCCAGTACTTC. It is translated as CASSASTGGAETQYF.

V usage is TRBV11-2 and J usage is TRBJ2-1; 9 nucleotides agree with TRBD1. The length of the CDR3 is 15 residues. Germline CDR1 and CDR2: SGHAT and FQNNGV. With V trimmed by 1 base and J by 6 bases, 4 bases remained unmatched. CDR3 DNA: TGTGCCAGCAGCTTAGGACAGGGGGACCGCAATGAGCAGTTCTTC. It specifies CASSLGQGDRNEQFF.

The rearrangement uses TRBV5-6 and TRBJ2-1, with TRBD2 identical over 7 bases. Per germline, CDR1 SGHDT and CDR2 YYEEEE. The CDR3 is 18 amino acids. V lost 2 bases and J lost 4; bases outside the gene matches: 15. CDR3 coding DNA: TGTGCCAGCAGCTTCGGGCTAGGGCTAGCGGAGACATACAATGAGCAGTTCTTC. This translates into CASSFGLGLAETYNEQFF.

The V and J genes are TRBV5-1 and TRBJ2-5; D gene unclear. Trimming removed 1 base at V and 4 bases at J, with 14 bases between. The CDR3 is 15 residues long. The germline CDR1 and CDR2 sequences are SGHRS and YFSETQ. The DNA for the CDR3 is TGCGCCAGCAGCTTGTTTCTAAACTGGCCAGAGACCCAGTACTTC. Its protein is CASSLFLNWPETQYF.

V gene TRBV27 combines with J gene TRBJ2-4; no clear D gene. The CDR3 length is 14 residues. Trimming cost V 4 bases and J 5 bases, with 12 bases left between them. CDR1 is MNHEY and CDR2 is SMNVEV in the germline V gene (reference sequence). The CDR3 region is CASSYSGLQNIQYF. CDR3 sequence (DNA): TGTGCCAGCAGTTACTCCGGGCTCCAAAACATTCAGTACTTC.

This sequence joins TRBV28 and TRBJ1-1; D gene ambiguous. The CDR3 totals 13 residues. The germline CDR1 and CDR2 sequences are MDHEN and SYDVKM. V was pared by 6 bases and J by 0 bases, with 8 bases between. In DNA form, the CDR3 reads TGTGCCAGCAGCTCCTCCCTGAACACTGAAGCTTTCTTT. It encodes CASSSSLNTEAFF.

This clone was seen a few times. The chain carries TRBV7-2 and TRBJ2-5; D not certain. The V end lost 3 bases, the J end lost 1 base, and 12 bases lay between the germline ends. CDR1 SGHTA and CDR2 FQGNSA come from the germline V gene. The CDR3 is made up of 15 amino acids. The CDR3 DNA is TGTGCCAGCAGCTTTAGGCCAGTATCCCAAGAGACCCAGTACTTC. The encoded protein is CASSFRPVSQETQYF. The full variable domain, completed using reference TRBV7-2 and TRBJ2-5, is GAGVSQSPSNKVTEKGKDVELRCDPISGHTALYWYRQSLGQGLEFLIYFQGNSAPDKSGLPSDRFSAERTGGSVSTLTIQRTQQEDSAVYLCASSFRPVSQETQYFGPGTRLLVL.

The CDR3 nucleotides read TGTGCCAGCAGCTTAGATCGGAACGAGCAGTACTTC. Encoded protein: CASSLDRNEQYF. The rearrangement joins TRBV11-3 to TRBJ2-7; D ambiguous. Germline V lookup: CDR1 SGHNT, CDR2 YENEEA. V lost 0 bases and J lost 5, with 5 bases in between. CDR3 length equals 12 residues.

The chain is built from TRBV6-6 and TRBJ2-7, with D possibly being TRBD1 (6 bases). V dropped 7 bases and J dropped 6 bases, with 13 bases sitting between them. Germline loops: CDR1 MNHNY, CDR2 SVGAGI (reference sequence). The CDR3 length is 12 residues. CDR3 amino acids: CASTTGSGEQYF. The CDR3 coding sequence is TGTGCCAGCACAACAGGGTCTGGCGAGCAGTACTTC.

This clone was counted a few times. The CDR3 DNA reads as TGTGCCAGCAGCTGGGGGGACTTCTCCTACAATGAGCAGTTCTTC. Translated: CASSWGDFSYNEQFF. The chain employs TRBV7-3 and TRBJ2-1, with D tentatively TRBD2 (6 bases). This CDR3 spans 15 amino acids. Trimming took 4 bases from V and 0 from J, leaving 10 bases between them. Germline CDR1 SGHTA, CDR2 FQGTGA.

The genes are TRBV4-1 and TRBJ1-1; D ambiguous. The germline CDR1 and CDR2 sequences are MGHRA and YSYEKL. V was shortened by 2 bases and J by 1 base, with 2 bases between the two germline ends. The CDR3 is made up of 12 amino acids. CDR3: CASSQSNTEAFF. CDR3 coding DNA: TGCGCCAGCAGCCAATCGAACACTGAAGCTTTCTTT.

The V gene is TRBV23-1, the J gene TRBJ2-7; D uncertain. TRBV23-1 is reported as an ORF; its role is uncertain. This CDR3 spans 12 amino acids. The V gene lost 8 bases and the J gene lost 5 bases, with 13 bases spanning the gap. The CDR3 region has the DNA TGCGCCAGCGCCCCCCATCGGGACGAGCAGTACTTC. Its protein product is CASAPHRDEQYF.

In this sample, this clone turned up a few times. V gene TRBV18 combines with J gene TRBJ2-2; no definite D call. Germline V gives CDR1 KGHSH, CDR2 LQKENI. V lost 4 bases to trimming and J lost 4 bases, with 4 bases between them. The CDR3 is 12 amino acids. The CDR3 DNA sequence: TGTGCCAGCTCACGACCCACCGGGGAGCTGTTTTTT. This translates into CASSRPTGELFF.

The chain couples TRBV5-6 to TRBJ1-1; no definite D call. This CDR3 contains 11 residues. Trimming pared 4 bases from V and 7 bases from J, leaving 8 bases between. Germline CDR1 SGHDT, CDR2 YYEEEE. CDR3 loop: CASSEHNEAFF. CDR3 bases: TGTGCCAGCAGCGAGCACAATGAAGCTTTCTTT.

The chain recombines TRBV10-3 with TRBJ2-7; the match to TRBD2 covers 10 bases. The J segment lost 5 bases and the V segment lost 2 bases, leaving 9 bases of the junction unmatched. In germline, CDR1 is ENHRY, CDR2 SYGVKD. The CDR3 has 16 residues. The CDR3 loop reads CAISEGTSEGRDEQYF. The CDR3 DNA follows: TGTGCCATCAGTGAGGGGACTAGCGAGGGAAGAGACGAGCAGTACTTC.

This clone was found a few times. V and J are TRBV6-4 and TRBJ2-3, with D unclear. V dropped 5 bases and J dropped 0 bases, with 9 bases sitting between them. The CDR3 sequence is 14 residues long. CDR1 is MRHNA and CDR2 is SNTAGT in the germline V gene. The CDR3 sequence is CASSSYPSTDTQYF. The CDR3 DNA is TGTGCCAGCAGTTCATACCCCAGCACAGATACGCAGTATTTT.

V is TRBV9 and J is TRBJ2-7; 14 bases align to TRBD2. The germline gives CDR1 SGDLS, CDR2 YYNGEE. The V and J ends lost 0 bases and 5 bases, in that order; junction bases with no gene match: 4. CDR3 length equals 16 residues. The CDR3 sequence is CASSVGTSGRFHEQYF. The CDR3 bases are TGTGCCAGCAGCGTAGGGACTAGCGGGAGGTTCCACGAGCAGTACTTC.

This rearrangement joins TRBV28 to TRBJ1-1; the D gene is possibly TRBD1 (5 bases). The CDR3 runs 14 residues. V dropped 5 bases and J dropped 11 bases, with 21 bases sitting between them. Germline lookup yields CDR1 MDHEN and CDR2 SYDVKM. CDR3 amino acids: CASSVVWGKRDAFF. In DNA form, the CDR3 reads TGTGCCAGCAGTGTAGTTTGGGGGAAAAGAGATGCTTTCTTT.

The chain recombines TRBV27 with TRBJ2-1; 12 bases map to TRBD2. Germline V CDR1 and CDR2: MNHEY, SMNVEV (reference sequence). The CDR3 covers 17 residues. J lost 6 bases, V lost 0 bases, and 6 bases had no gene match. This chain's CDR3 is CASSLSLGLAGFNEQFF. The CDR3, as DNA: TGTGCCAGCAGTTTATCTCTCGGACTAGCGGGATTCAATGAGCAGTTCTTC.